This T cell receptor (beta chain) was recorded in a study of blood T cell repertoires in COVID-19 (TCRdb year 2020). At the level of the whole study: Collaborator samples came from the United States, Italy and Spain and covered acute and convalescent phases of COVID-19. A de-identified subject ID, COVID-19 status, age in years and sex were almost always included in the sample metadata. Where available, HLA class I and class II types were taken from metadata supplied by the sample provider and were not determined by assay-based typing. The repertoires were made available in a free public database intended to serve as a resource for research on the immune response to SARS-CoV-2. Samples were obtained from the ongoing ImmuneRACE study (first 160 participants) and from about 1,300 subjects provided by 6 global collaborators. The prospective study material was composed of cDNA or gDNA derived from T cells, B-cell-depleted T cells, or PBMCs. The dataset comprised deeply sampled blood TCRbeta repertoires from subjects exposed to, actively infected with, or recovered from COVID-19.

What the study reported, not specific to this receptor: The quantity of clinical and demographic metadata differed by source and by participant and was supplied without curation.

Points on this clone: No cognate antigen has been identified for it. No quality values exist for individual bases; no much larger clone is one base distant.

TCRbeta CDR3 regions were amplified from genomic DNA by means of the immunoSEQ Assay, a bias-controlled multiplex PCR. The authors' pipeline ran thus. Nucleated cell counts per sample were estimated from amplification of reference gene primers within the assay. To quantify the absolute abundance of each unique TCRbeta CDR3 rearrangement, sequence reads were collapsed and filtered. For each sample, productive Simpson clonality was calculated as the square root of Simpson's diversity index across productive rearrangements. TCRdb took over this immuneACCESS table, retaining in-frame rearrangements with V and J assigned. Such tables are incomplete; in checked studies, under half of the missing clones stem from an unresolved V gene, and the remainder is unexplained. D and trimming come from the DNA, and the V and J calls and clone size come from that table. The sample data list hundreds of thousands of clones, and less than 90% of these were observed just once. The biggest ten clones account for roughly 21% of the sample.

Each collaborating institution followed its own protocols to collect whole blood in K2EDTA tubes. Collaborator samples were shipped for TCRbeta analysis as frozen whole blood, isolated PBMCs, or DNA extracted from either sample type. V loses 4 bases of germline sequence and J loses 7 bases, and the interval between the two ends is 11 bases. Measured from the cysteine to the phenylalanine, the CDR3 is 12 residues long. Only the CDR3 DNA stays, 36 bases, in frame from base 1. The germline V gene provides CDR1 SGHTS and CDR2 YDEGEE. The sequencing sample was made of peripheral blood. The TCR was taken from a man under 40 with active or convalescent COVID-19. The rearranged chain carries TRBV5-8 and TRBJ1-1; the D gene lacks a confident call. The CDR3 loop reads CASSPGFDEAFF. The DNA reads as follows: TGTGCCAGCAGCCCCGGGTTCGATGAAGCTTTCTTT. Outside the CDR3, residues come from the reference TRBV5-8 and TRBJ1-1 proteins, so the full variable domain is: EAGVTQSPTHLIKTRGQQATLRCSPISGHTSVYWYQQALGLGLQFLLWYDEGEERNRGNFPPRFSGRQFPNYSSELNVNALELEDSALYLCASSPGFDEAFFGQGTRLTVV.